Described below is a single TCR beta chain sequence and its context. Its specificity is not known. This sample is drawn from a study of cytomegalovirus exposure and HLA in healthy donors. Overall study findings and caveats: Many donors carried some public TCRs, although rarity characterized most TCR sequences. Immune exposure data for these donors was limited to CMV serostatus.

PCR employed 60 Vbeta and 13 Jbeta primers. The method was immunoSEQ multiplex PCR; TCRdb's version includes in-frame clones alone and lacks a portion of them. The repertoire holds approximately 220,000 clones, with roughly 80% as singletons. CDR3 length: 13 amino acids. The germline V and J ends were trimmed by 10 bases and 1 base, with 13 bases remaining between them. In germline, CDR1 is ENHRY, CDR2 SYGVKD. This chain connects TRBV10-3 to TRBJ2-5; TRBD2 might be the D (6 bases). The clonotype comes from a man aged 40-50 years in good health and CMV-seronegative. Sequencing was done on a sample of PBMCs. As DNA, the CDR3 is TGTGCCACCAGCCGGGAGCGCCAAGAGACCCAGTACTTC. Its translation is CATSRERQETQYF.